The 3 T cell receptor beta chains given below trace back to one sample, sequenced in a study of T cell repertoires in cytomegalovirus infection. TCRdb called the reads again in MiXCR, with one record for every CDR3 protein. The sample lists some 800,000 distinct CDR3 sequences, about 29% occurring once. Their antigens are not known. Sequencing was performed on cultured CD8+ T cells from PBMCs, taken from culture after CMV antigen stimulation. The receptors were sampled from a human donor in good health (CMV status not recorded). Some clones in this sample may be carry-over from other donors' samples.

This clonotype was seen more than once but under ten times. This chain uses TRBV28 with TRBJ1-1; D is unresolved. CDR1 is MDHEN and CDR2 is SYDVKM in the germline V gene. This CDR3 is 14 amino acids long. The V end lost 0 bases, the J end lost 1 base, and 6 bases lay between the germline ends. CDR3 DNA sequence: TGTGCCAGCAGTTTATGGGAGGGGAACACTGAAGCTTTCTTT. Its protein is CASSLWEGNTEAFF. The variable domain in full, with the rest retrieved from reference TRBV28 and TRBJ1-1, is DVKVTQSSRYLVKRTGEKVFLECVQDMDHENMFWYRQDPGLGLRLIYFSYDVKMKEKGDIPEGYSVSREKKERFSLILESASTNQTSMYLCASSLWEGNTEAFFGQGTRLTVV.

Ten or more counts support this clonotype. The chain has TRBV12-3 or TRBV12-4 and TRBJ2-5; 9 positions match TRBD1. Trimming removed 5 bases from V and 0 bases from J; junction bases left unmatched: 13. The CDR3 runs to 18 residues. The CDR3 DNA is TGTGCCAGCAGTCTGGGACAGGGACGGTCCCGGTACCAAGAGACCCAGTACTTC. Protein product: CASSLGQGRSRYQETQYF.

This chain connects TRBV27 to TRBJ2-7; perhaps TRBD1 as D (5 bases). Trimming took 4 bases from V and 3 from J, leaving 10 bases between them. CDR3 length: 13 amino acids. Germline V gene data show CDR1 as MNHEY and CDR2 as SMNVEV (reference sequence). CDR3 amino acids: CASSSIDSYEQYV. The CDR3 DNA sequence: TGTGCCAGCAGTTCCATTGACAGCTACGAGCAGTACGTC.